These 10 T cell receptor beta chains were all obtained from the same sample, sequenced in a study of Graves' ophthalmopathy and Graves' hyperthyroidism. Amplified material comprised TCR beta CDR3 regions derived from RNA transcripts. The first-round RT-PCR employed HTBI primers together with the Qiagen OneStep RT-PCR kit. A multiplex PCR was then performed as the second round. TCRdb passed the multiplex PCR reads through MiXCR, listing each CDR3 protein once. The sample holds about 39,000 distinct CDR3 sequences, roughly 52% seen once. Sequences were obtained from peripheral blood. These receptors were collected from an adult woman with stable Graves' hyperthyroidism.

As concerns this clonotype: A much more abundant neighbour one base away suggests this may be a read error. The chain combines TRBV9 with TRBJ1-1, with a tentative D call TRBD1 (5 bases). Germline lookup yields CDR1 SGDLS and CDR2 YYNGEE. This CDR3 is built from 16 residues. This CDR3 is CASSVPPIFMDTEASF. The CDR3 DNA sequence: TGTGCCAGCAGCGTACCCCCTATCTTCATGGACACTGAAGCTTCCTTT.

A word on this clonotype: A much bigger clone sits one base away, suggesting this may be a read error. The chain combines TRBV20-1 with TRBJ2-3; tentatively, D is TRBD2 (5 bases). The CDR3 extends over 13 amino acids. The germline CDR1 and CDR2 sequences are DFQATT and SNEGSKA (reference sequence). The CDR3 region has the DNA TGCAGTGCTAGATACGGACTCACAGATGCGCAGTATTTT. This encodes CSARYGLTDAQYF.

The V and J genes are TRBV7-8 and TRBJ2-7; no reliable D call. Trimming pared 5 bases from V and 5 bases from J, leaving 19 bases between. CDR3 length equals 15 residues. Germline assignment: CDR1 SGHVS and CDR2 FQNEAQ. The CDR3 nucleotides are TGTGCCAGCAGCCCCACGATAGGTACTACCCACGAGCAGTACTTC. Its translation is CASSPTIGTTHEQYF.

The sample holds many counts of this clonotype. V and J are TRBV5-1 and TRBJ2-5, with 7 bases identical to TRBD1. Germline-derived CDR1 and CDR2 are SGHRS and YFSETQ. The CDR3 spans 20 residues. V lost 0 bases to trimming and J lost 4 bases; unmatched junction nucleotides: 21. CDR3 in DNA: TGCGCCAGCAGCTTGGAGGTAGCAGGGGGATCGACAGGCCGGGGAGAGACCCAGTACTTC. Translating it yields CASSLEVAGGSTGRGETQYF.

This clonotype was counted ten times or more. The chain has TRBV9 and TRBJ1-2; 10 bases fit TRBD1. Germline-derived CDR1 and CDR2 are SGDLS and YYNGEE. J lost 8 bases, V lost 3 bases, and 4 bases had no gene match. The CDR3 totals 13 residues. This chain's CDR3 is CASSADRGHGYTF. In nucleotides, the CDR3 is TGTGCCAGCAGCGCCGACAGGGGGCACGGCTACACCTTC.

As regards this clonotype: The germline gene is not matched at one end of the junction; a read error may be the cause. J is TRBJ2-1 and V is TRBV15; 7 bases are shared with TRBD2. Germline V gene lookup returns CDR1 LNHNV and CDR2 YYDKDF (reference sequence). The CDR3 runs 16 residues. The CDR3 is CATSPRGALADNEQSF. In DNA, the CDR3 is TGTGCCACCAGCCCCAGAGGCGCTCTAGCGGACAATGAGCAGTCCTTC.

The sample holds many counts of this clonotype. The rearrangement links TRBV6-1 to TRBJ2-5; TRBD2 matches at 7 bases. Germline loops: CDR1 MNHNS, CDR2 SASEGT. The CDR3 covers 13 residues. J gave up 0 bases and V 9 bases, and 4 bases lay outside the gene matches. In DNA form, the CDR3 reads TGTGCCAGTGGGGGGGAGTACCAAGAGACCCAGTACTTC. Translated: CASGGEYQETQYF.

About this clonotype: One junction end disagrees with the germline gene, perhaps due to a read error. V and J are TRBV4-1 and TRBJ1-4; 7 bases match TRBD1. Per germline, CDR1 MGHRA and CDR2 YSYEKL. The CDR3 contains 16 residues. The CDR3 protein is CASSQVGGARIEKLVF. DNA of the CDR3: TGCGCCAGCAGCCAAGTAGGGGGCGCACGTATTGAAAAACTGGTTTTC.

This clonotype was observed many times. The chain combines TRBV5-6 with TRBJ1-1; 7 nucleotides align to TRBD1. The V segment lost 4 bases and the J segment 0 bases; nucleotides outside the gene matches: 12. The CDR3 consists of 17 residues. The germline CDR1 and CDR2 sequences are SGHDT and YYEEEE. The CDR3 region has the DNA TGTGCCAGCAGCCTAACACTGACAGGGCCCATGAACACTGAAGCTTTCTTT. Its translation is CASSLTLTGPMNTEAFF.

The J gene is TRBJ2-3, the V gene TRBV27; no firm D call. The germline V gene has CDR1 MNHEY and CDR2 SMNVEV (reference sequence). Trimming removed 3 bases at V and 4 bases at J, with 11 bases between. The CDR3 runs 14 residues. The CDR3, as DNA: TGTGCCAGCAGTTTGAAACAGTATCCAGATACGCAGTATTTT. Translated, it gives CASSLKQYPDTQYF.